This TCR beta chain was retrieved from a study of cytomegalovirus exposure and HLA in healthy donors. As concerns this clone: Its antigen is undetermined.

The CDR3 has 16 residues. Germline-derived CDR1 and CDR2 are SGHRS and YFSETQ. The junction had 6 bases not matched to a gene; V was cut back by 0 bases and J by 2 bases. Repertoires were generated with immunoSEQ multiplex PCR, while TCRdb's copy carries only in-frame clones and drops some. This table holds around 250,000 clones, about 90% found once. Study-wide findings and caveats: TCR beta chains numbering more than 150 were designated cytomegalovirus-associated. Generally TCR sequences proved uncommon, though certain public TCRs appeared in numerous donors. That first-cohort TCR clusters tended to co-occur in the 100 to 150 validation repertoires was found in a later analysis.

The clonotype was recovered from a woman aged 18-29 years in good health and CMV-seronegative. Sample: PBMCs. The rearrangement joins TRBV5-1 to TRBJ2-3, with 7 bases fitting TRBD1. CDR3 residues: CASSLGSTGSTDTQYF. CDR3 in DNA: TGCGCCAGCAGCTTGGGGTCGACAGGGTCCACAGATACGCAGTATTTT.